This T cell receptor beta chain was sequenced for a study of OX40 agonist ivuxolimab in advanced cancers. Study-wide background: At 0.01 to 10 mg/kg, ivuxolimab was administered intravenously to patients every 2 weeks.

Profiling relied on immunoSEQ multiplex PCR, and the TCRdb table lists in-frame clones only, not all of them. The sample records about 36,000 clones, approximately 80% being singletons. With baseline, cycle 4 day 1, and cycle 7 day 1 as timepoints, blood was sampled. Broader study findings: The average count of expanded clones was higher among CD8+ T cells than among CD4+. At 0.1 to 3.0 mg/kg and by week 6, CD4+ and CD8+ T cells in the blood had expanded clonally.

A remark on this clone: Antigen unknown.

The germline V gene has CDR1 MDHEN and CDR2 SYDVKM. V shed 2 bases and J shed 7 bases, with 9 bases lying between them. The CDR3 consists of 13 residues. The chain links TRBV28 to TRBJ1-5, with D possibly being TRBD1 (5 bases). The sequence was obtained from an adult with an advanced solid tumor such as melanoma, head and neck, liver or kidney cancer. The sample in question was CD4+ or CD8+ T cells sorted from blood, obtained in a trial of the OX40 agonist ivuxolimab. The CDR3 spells CASSLSWGQPQHF. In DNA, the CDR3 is TGTGCCAGCAGTTTAAGTTGGGGCCAGCCCCAGCATTTT.